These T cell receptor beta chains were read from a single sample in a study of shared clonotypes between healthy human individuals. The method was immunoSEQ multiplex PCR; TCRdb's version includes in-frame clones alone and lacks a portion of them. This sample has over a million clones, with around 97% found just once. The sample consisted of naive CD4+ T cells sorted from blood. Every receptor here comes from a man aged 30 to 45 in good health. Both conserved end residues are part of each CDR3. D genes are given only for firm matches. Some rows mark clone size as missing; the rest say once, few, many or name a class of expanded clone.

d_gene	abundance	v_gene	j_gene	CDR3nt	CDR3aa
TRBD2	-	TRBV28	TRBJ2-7	TGTGCCAGCAGTTTGCTTAGCGGGAGGTCAAACTCCTACGAGCAGTACTTC	CASSLLSGRSNSYEQYF
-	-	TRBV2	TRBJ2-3	TGTGCCAGCAAAGGACAATTTAGCACAGATACGCAGTATTTT	CASKGQFSTDTQYF
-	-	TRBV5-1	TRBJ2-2	TGCGCCAGCAGCGGAGACCCAAACACCGGGGAGCTGTTTTTT	CASSGDPNTGELFF
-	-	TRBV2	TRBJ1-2	TGTGCCAGCAGTGAAGTGAGGGGAGGGAACTATGGCTACACCTTC	CASSEVRGGNYGYTF
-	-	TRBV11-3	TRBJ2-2	TGTGCCAGCAGCTTAGCCGTTTACGGGGAGCTGTTTTTT	CASSLAVYGELFF
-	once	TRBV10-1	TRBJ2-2	TGCGCCAGCAGCCTTAACACCGGGGAGCTGTTTTTT	CASSLNTGELFF
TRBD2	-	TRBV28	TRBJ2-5	TGTGCCAGCAGTTTCTTGTTTGTCGGACTAGCGGGCCCCCCCGGGGAGACCCAGTACTTC	CASSFLFVGLAGPPGETQYF
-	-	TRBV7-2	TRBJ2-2	TGTGCCAGCAGCTTAGGTCCCAGGGGGGCTTATTCCGGGGAGCTGTTTTTT	CASSLGPRGAYSGELFF
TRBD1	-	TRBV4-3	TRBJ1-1	TGCGCCAGCAGCCAAGTGGCAGGGGGATTGAACACTGAAGCTTTCTTT	CASSQVAGGLNTEAFF
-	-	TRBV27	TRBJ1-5	TGTGCCAGCAGTTTAAGCGCTTTTGGGACCTTCCATCAGCCCCAGCATTTT	CASSLSAFGTFHQPQHF
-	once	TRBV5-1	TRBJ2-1	TGCGCCAGCAGCGGCCAGGGCTATGAGCAGTTCTTC	CASSGQGYEQFF
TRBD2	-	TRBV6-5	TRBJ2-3	TGTGCCAGCAGCCATAGACTAGCCACAGATACGCAGTATTTT	CASSHRLATDTQYF
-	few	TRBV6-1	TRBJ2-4	TGTGCCAGCAGCGTGGGGGAAGGAGCCAAAAACATTCAGTACTTC	CASSVGEGAKNIQYF
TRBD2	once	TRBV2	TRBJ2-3	TGTGCCAGCAGTGAACGACTAGCGGGAGCAACGCAGTATTTT	CASSERLAGATQYF
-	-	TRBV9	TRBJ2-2	TGTGCCAGCAGCGTAGTGGAGTACACCGGGGAGCTGTTTTTT	CASSVVEYTGELFF
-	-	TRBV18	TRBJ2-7	TGTGCCAGCTCAAAACCGGGACCGCCGATACTTAGCTCCTACGAGCAGTACTTC	CASSKPGPPILSSYEQYF
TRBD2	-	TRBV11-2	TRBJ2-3	TGTGCCAGCAGCTCCCTAGCGGGAGGTCCGGGCCCAGATACGCAGTATTTT	CASSSLAGGPGPDTQYF
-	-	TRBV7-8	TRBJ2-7	TGTGCCAGCAGCCCACTAGACGAGCAGTACTTC	CASSPLDEQYF
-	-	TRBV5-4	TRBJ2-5	TGTGCCAGCAGCTTGCCTGGCCAACAAGAGACCCAGTACTTC	CASSLPGQQETQYF
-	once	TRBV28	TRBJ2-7	TGTGCCAGCAGCGACCTGGGGGTTGCGCAGTACTTC	CASSDLGVAQYF
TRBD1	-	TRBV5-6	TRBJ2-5	TGTGCCAGCAGCCGGACCGAGAGACAGGGCCTGAGGGAGACCCAGTACTTC	CASSRTERQGLRETQYF
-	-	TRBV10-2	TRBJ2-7	TGCGCCAGCAAGGGGTCTGATTCCTACGAGCAGTACTTC	CASKGSDSYEQYF
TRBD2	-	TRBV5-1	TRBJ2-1	TGCGCCAGCAGCACCGGGCAGCGGGACCTCTCCTACAATGAGCAGTTCTTC	CASSTGQRDLSYNEQFF
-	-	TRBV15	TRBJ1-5	TGTGCCACCAGCAGTCGCCGGGACTTTGATCAGCCCCAGCATTTT	CATSSRRDFDQPQHF
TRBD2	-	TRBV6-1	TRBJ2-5	TGTGCCAGCAGACGACTAGCGGGAGGGAAGACCCAGTACTTC	CASRRLAGGKTQYF
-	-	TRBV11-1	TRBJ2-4	TGTGCCAGCAGTATGAGGAGATCGGGCATTCAGTACTTC	CASSMRRSGIQYF
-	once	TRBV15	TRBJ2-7	TGTGCCACCAGCAGAGATTCGGGACCGCGAGCCTACGAGCAGTACTTC	CATSRDSGPRAYEQYF
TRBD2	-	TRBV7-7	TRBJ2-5	TGTGCTAGCAGCCCCGGACTAGCGGGCGACCAAGAGACCCAGTACTTC	CASSPGLAGDQETQYF
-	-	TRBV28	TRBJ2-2	TGTGCCAGTTTCCCCGGGGCAGAGGCCACCGGGGAGCTGTTTTTT	CASFPGAEATGELFF
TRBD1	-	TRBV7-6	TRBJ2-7	TGTGCCAGCAGCTTAGACACGGGACAGGGGCAAGGTTACGAGCAGTACTTC	CASSLDTGQGQGYEQYF
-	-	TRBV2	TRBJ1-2	TGTGCCGGAGGACAGTCCGAGGGGGGCTACACCTTC	CAGGQSEGGYTF
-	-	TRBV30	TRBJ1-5	TGTGCCTGGAGCTTCGGGGGGGAAGTCCTATTGTATCAGCCCCAGCATTTT	CAWSFGGEVLLYQPQHF
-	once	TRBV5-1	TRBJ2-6	TGCGCCAGCAGGGGACCAGGGAATACTGGGGCCAACGTCCTGACTTTC	CASRGPGNTGANVLTF
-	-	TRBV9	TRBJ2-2	TGTGCCAGCAGCGTGGAAGGGTCCGACACCGGGGAGCTGTTTTTT	CASSVEGSDTGELFF
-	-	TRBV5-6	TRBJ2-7	TGTGCCAGCAGCCCCGTGAGCTCCTACGAGCAGTACTTC	CASSPVSSYEQYF
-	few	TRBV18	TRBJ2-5	TGTGCCAGCTCACCACAGGGCCCCCAAGAGACCCAGTACTTC	CASSPQGPQETQYF
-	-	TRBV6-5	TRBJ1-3	TGTGCCAGCAGTTACACCCGAGGGGCTGGAAACACCATATATTTT	CASSYTRGAGNTIYF
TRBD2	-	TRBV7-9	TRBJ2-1	TGTGCCAGCAGCTTGACTAGCGGGATTGGTGAGCAGTTCTTC	CASSLTSGIGEQFF
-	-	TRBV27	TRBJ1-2	TGTGCCAGCAGGACTTCCGTAGGGGGGGGCCTCGGGCTGTATGGCTACACCTTC	CASRTSVGGGLGLYGYTF
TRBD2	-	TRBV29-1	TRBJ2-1	TGCAGCGTTGAAGATCTAGCGGGAACGGCCATCGATGAGCAGTTCTTC	CSVEDLAGTAIDEQFF
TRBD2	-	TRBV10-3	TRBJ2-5	TGTGCCATCAGTGAGTCGGCGGGACTAGCGGACCGGGGGGAGACCCAGTACTTC	CAISESAGLADRGETQYF
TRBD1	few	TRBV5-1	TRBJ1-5	TGCGCCAGCAGCTCAGACAGGGAGGAATGGCAGCCCCAGCATTTT	CASSSDREEWQPQHF
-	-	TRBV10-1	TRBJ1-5	TGCGCCAGCAGTGAGGTGGTGGGTCAGCCCCAGCATTTT	CASSEVVGQPQHF
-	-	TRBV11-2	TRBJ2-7	TGTGCCAGCAGCTCCCTCCGGGACGCCTACGAGCAGTACTTC	CASSSLRDAYEQYF
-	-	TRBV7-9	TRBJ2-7	TGTGCCAGCAGCTTAGCGCTAAGGGAGCAGTACTTC	CASSLALREQYF
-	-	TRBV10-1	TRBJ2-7	TGCGCCAGCAGTGAGTCCTTCGGGATAGCATCCGAGCAGTACTTC	CASSESFGIASEQYF
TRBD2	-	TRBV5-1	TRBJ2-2	TGCGCCACCAAACGACTAGCGGAGAACACCGGGGAGCTGTTTTTT	CATKRLAENTGELFF
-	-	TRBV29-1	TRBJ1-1	TGCAGCGTTGAACAGGGGACTGAAGCTTTCTTT	CSVEQGTEAFF
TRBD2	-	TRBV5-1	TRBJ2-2	TGCGCCAGCAGCGTAGCGGGAATCACCGGGGAGCTGTTTTTT	CASSVAGITGELFF
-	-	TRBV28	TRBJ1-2	TGTGCCAGCAGTTTACAGGGGAACTATGGCTACACCTTC	CASSLQGNYGYTF
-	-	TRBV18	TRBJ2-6	TGTGCCAGCTCACCACTTCCTAACAGGGCTGGGGCCAACGTCCTGACTTTC	CASSPLPNRAGANVLTF
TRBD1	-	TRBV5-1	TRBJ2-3	TGCGCCAGCAGCCAGGGGACAGACGCGGATACGCAGTATTTT	CASSQGTDADTQYF